Presented here are 26 T cell receptor beta chains from one specimen sequenced in a study of lymphopenia after photon versus proton radiotherapy. Only in-frame clones appear in the TCRdb table, and some are missing; sequencing was by immunoSEQ multiplex PCR. The data show approximately 71,000 clones, around 90% seen once. The sequenced sample was peripheral blood, obtained from a patient treated with photon-based radiotherapy. The origin of the receptors is a woman in her sixties or seventies with pancreatic cancer.

The chain has TRBV14 and TRBJ1-2; TRBD1 matches at 8 bases. Germline CDR1 and CDR2: SGHDN and FVKESK. V was pared by 8 bases and J by 5 bases, with 7 bases of the junction left unmatched. The CDR3 loop spans 13 amino acids. CDR3 sequence reads: CASAPGGTYGYTF. CDR3 bases: TGTGCCAGCGCCCCAGGGGGCACGTATGGCTACACCTTC.

The gene calls are TRBV4-1 and TRBJ2-1; TRBD2 aligns across 14 bases. This CDR3 is built from 17 residues. CDR1 and CDR2 from the germline V gene are MGHRA and YSYEKL. After removal of 3 bases from V and 10 bases from J, the junction contained 11 bases not matched to a gene. In DNA, the CDR3 is TGCGCCAGCAGCCAGTCCGCCGGGACTAGCGGGAGAGTCGAGCAGTTCTTC. Protein product: CASSQSAGTSGRVEQFF.

This clone has a handful of counts. The V call is TRBV27, the J call TRBJ2-2; no firm D call. The CDR3 length is 14 residues. The germline gives CDR1 MNHEY, CDR2 SMNVEV (reference sequence). The V and J ends lost 5 bases and 7 bases respectively, with 14 bases between them. CDR3: CASSPRSKGGELFF. The CDR3 DNA is TGTGCCAGCAGTCCCCGATCTAAAGGCGGGGAGCTGTTTTTT.

The genes are TRBV28 and TRBJ1-5, with D uncertain. V dropped 7 bases and J dropped 0 bases, with 13 bases sitting between them. This CDR3 is built from 15 residues. Germline loops: CDR1 MDHEN, CDR2 SYDVKM. CDR3 nucleotides: TGTGCCAGCACCCAGGCGGGTTATAGCAATCAGCCCCAGCATTTT. Protein product: CASTQAGYSNQPQHF.

This sequence joins TRBV5-4 and TRBJ1-2; D is perhaps TRBD1 (6 bases). The CDR3 is 14 residues long. CDR1 SGHNT and CDR2 YYREEE come from the germline V gene (reference sequence). V shed 0 bases and J shed 7 bases, with 13 bases lying between them. CDR3 amino acids: CASSLGGGRGGYTF. The CDR3 nucleotides are TGTGCCAGCAGCTTGGGAGGGGGGCGCGGTGGCTACACCTTC. Drawing the rest from reference TRBV5-4 and TRBJ1-2, the complete variable domain is ETGVTQSPTHLIKTRGQQVTLRCSSQSGHNTVSWYQQALGQGPQFIFQYYREEENGRGNFPPRFSGLQFPNYSSELNVNALELDDSALYLCASSLGGGRGGYTFGSGTRLTVV.

The chain carries TRBV2 and TRBJ2-2; D remains ambiguous. The ends were cut back, 8 bases at V and 0 bases at J, with 10 bases in the middle. The CDR3 has 14 amino acids. CDR1 SNHLY and CDR2 FYNNEI come from the germline V gene. The DNA of the CDR3 is TGTGCCAGCCTTCCTCCAGCGAACACCGGGGAGCTGTTTTTT. Residues: CASLPPANTGELFF.

V gene TRBV4-2 combines with J gene TRBJ2-1; D possibly corresponds to TRBD2 (5 bases). The ends were cut back, 0 bases at V and 5 bases at J, with 14 bases in the middle. There are 16 residues in the CDR3. CDR1 is LGHNA, CDR2 YNFKEQ, per germline. CDR3 DNA: TGTGCCAGCAGCCAAGATAGCGCAGGAGTAAACAATGAGCAGTTCTTC. This codes for CASSQDSAGVNNEQFF.

This clone showed up just a few times. This chain uses TRBV27 with TRBJ2-7, with D possibly matching TRBD1 (6 bases). The CDR3 is made up of 16 amino acids. Germline V gene sequence: CDR1 MNHEY, CDR2 SMNVEV (reference sequence). V lost 3 bases and J 7 bases, leaving 22 bases between the germline ends. The CDR3 spells CASSFEDRSVSAEQYF. In DNA form, the CDR3 reads TGTGCCAGCAGTTTTGAAGACAGGTCGGTCTCGGCTGAGCAGTACTTC.

The chain has TRBV5-3 and TRBJ2-5; 10 positions agree with TRBD2. TRBV5-3 is an open reading frame, and its role is uncertain. This CDR3 has 16 residues. The V gene end was trimmed by 0 bases and the J gene end by 5 bases; junction bases not matched to a gene: 7. The DNA of the CDR3 is TGTGCCAGAAGCTTGGCCTCTAGCGGGAGTCAGGAGACCCAGTACTTC. It specifies CARSLASSGSQETQYF.

The V call is TRBV7-3, the J call TRBJ2-3; 9 positions match TRBD2. CDR3 length: 15 amino acids. Germline trimming cut 6 bases from V and 3 bases from J; bases unmatched to any gene: 7. The germline V gene has CDR1 SGHTA and CDR2 FQGTGA. The CDR3 reads CASSVAGGRTDTQYF. For the CDR3, the DNA is TGTGCCAGCAGTGTGGCGGGAGGGAGGACAGATACGCAGTATTTT.

The J gene is TRBJ1-2, the V gene TRBV5-6; TRBD1 agrees at 7 bases. In germline, CDR1 is SGHDT, CDR2 YYEEEE. With V trimmed by 5 bases and J by 8 bases, 12 bases remained unmatched. The CDR3 has 14 amino acids. CDR3 in amino acids: CASSTHYRGEGYTF. For the CDR3, the DNA is TGTGCCAGCAGTACCCACTACAGGGGAGAAGGCTACACCTTC. Drawing the rest from reference TRBV5-6 and TRBJ1-2, the complete variable domain is DAGVTQSPTHLIKTRGQQVTLRCSPKSGHDTVSWYQQALGQGPQFIFQYYEEEERQRGNFPDRFSGHQFPNYSSELNVNALLLGDSALYLCASSTHYRGEGYTFGSGTRLTVV.

This clone was observed a single time. The chain has TRBV18 and TRBJ1-2; 9 nucleotides align to TRBD1. J gave up 6 bases and V 6 bases, and 5 bases lay outside the gene matches. CDR1 KGHSH and CDR2 LQKENI come from the germline V gene. CDR3 length: 13 amino acids. The CDR3: CASSRTGEDGYTF. The CDR3 DNA reads as TGTGCCAGCTCTCGGACAGGGGAGGATGGCTACACCTTC.

This chain joins TRBV19 and TRBJ1-1; TRBD1 matches at 8 bases. V lost 9 bases and J lost 1; bases outside the gene matches: 16. CDR1 and CDR2 (germline): LNHDA, SQIVND (reference sequence). The CDR3 runs 17 residues. Here the CDR3 reads CASRQGPLPDTNTEAFF. In nucleotides, the CDR3 is TGTGCCAGCCGACAGGGGCCCCTCCCCGACACGAACACTGAAGCTTTCTTT.

The chain uses TRBV23-1 and TRBJ2-7; 7 bases match TRBD1. TRBV23-1 is an ORF for which the function is uncertain. With 2 bases clipped from V and 3 bases from J, the junction kept 10 bases outside the gene matches. The CDR3 runs 16 residues. CDR3 nucleotide sequence: TGCGCCAGCAGTCAAGGCCCGGGACAGAATATCTACGAGCAGTACTTC. Translated, it gives CASSQGPGQNIYEQYF.

The chain uses TRBV12-2 and TRBJ2-4; TRBD1, the table's D call, lacks a check against the DNA. TRBV12-2 is recorded as a pseudogene. CDR3 length: 16 amino acids. The DNA for the CDR3 is TGTGCAAGTCCCCTTTGCTATCTGACAGGGGGGAACATTCAGTACTTC. Translating it yields CASPLCYLTGGNIQYF.

The chain combines TRBV5-6 with TRBJ1-3; D is unresolved. CDR1 is SGHDT, CDR2 YYEEEE, per germline. The CDR3 is made up of 18 amino acids. Deletions cut 1 base from V and 0 bases from J, with 17 bases between. As DNA, the CDR3 is TGTGCCAGCAGCTTGTTCGGAGGACCCCTGAACTCTGGAAACACCATATATTTT. Its protein is CASSLFGGPLNSGNTIYF. Filled out from reference TRBV5-6 and TRBJ1-3, the complete variable domain reads DAGVTQSPTHLIKTRGQQVTLRCSPKSGHDTVSWYQQALGQGPQFIFQYYEEEERQRGNFPDRFSGHQFPNYSSELNVNALLLGDSALYLCASSLFGGPLNSGNTIYFGEGSWLTVV.

The gene calls are TRBV7-2 and TRBJ2-2, with TRBD1 matching over 7 bases. V shed 5 bases, J shed 6 bases, and the junction held 6 bases outside the gene matches. CDR1 SGHTA and CDR2 FQGNSA come from the germline V gene. This CDR3 has 14 amino acids. CDR3 sequence (DNA): TGTGCCAGCAGCCTAACTCAGGGGGCCGGGGAGCTGTTTTTT. It yields the protein CASSLTQGAGELFF.

CDR3 DNA sequence: TGTGCCAGCAGCTACCACAATGAGCAGTTCTTC. Encoded protein: CASSYHNEQFF. The chain joins TRBV7-2 to TRBJ2-1; D is ambiguous. This CDR3 is built from 11 residues. CDR1 and CDR2 from the germline V gene are SGHTA and FQGNSA. V was pared by 4 bases and J by 5 bases, with 3 bases between. The full variable domain, rest sourced from reference TRBV7-2 and TRBJ2-1, is GAGVSQSPSNKVTEKGKDVELRCDPISGHTALYWYRQSLGQGLEFLIYFQGNSAPDKSGLPSDRFSAERTGGSVSTLTIQRTQQEDSAVYLCASSYHNEQFFGPGTRLTVL.

The rearrangement uses TRBV18 and TRBJ1-1, with a possible D match to TRBD1 (5 bases). From germline, CDR1 is KGHSH and CDR2 LQKENI. CDR3 length: 14 residues. The V end was cut by 3 bases, the J end by 1 base, with 9 bases between. As DNA, the CDR3 is TGTGCCAGCTCACCTCCGGGGCGGAACACTGAAGCTTTCTTT. As protein: CASSPPGRNTEAFF. The whole variable domain, remainder taken from reference TRBV18 and TRBJ1-1, is NAGVMQNPRHLVRRRGQEARLRCSPMKGHSHVYWYRQLPEEGLKFMVYLQKENIIDESGMPKERFSAEFPKEGPSILRIQQVVRGDSAAYFCASSPPGRNTEAFFGQGTRLTVV.

A single count supports this clone. The genes are TRBV30 and TRBJ1-3; D is unresolved. The CDR3 has 13 amino acids. CDR1 is GTSNPN and CDR2 is SVGIG in the germline V gene (reference sequence). The ends were cut back, 1 base at V and 2 bases at J, with 6 bases in the middle. CDR3 sequence (DNA): TGTGCCTGGAGTGGTGGGGCTGGAAACACCATATATTTT. This sequence encodes CAWSGGAGNTIYF.

The chain joins TRBV19 to TRBJ1-2; D might be TRBD1 (5 bases). Germline V gene data show CDR1 as LNHDA and CDR2 as SQIVND (reference sequence). V lost 7 bases to trimming and J lost 8 bases, with 17 bases between them. CDR3 length equals 13 residues. DNA for the CDR3: TGTGCCAGTACTGTCACAGGTTTTAACGGCTACACCTTC. This encodes CASTVTGFNGYTF. Filled out from reference TRBV19 and TRBJ1-2, the complete variable domain reads DGGITQSPKYLFRKEGQNVTLSCEQNLNHDAMYWYRQDPGQGLRLIYYSQIVNDFQKGDIAEGYSVSREKKESFPLTVTSAQKNPTAFYLCASTVTGFNGYTFGSGTRLTVV.

This chain links TRBV5-4 with TRBJ2-4, with D unresolved. Germline V gene sequence: CDR1 SGHNT, CDR2 YYREEE (reference sequence). The V gene lost 1 base and the J gene lost 2 bases, with 13 bases spanning the gap. The CDR3 is 16 amino acids. The CDR3 DNA reads TGTGCCAGCAGCTTGAGGGCACCAGGCACCAAAAACATTCAGTACTTC. Amino acids: CASSLRAPGTKNIQYF.

The chain uses TRBV5-1 and TRBJ2-1, with 10 bases aligning to TRBD2. Germline V gives CDR1 SGHRS, CDR2 YFSETQ. J lost 5 bases, V lost 5 bases, and 4 bases had no gene match. This CDR3 has 14 amino acids. CDR3 sequence (DNA): TGCGCCAGCAGAACTAGCGGGGTGAACAATGAGCAGTTCTTC. This sequence encodes CASRTSGVNNEQFF.

A single count supports this clone. The chain is built from TRBV7-2 and TRBJ1-5; the D is unclear. CDR1 and CDR2 from the germline V gene are SGHTA and FQGNSA. The ends were cut back, 1 base at V and 4 bases at J, with 5 bases in the middle. The CDR3 is 13 residues long. CDR3 coding DNA: TGTGCCAGCAGCTTAGACTTAAATCAGCCCCAGCATTTT. Translation: CASSLDLNQPQHF.

This clone was recorded a few times. V gene TRBV6-1 combines with J gene TRBJ1-5; D may be TRBD1 (6 bases). The CDR3 covers 15 residues. V shed 6 bases and J shed 0 bases, with 12 bases lying between them. CDR1 MNHNS and CDR2 SASEGT come from the germline V gene. CDR3 DNA: TGTGCCAGCAGCCTACTACAGGGTAGCAATCAGCCCCAGCATTTT. This encodes CASSLLQGSNQPQHF.

The V and J genes are TRBV7-2 and TRBJ2-3; 7 bases agree with TRBD2. The CDR3 runs 17 residues. V lost 5 bases and J lost 5; bases outside the gene matches: 16. Germline V CDR1 and CDR2: SGHTA, FQGNSA. The CDR3 DNA sequence: TGTGCCAGCAGCCTAGGGTGGGGAGCGGGATCCGTAGATACGCAGTATTTT. Its protein product is CASSLGWGAGSVDTQYF.